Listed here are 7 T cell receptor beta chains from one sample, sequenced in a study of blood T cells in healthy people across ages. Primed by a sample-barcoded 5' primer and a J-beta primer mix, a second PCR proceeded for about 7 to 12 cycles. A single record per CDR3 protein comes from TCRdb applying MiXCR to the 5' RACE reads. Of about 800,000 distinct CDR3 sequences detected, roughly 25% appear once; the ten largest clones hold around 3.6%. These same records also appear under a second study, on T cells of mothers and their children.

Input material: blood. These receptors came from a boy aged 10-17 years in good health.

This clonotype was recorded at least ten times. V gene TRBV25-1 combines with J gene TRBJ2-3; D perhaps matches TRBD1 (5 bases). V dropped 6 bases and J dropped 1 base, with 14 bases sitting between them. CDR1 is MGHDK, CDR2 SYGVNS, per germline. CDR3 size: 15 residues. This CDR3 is CASSRTNWGTDTQYF. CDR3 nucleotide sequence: TGTGCCAGCAGCAGGACAAATTGGGGCACAGATACGCAGTATTTT. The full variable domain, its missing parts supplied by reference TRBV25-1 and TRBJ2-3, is EADIYQTPRYLVIGTGKKITLECSQTMGHDKMYWYQQDPGMELHLIHYSYGVNSTEKGDLSSESTVSRIRTEHFPLTLESARPSHTSQYLCASSRTNWGTDTQYFGPGTRLTVL.

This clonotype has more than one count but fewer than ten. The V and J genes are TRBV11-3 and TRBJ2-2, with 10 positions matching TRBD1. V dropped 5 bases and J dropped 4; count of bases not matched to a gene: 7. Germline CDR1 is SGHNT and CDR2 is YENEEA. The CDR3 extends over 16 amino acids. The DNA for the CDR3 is TGTGCCAGCAGCCCAGGGACAGGGGATGCCACCGGGGAGCTGTTTTTT. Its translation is CASSPGTGDATGELFF.

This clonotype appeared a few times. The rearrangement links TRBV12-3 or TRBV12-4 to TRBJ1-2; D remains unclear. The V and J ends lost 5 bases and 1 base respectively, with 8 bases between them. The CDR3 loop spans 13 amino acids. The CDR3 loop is CASSILINYGYTF. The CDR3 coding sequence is TGTGCCAGCAGTATTTTGATTAACTATGGCTACACCTTC.

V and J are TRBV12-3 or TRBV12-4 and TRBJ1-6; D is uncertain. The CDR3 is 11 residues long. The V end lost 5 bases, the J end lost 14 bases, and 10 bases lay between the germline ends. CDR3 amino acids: CASSASFALHF. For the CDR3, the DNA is TGTGCCAGCAGTGCCTCCTTCGCCCTCCACTTT.

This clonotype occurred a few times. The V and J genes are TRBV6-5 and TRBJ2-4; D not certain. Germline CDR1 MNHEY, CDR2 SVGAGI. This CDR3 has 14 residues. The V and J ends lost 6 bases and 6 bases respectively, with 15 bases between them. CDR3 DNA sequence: TGTGCCAGCAGGACGCCTGGGCTACTAAACATTCAGTACTTC. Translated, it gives CASRTPGLLNIQYF.

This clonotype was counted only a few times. CDR3 coding DNA: TGCAGTGCTAGAGTACTAGGAGCAAACACTGAAGCTTTCTTT. Amino acids: CSARVLGANTEAFF. The genes are TRBV20-1 and TRBJ1-1; D not certain. Trimming removed 1 base from V and 2 bases from J, with 11 bases in between. CDR3 length equals 14 residues. Germline V gives CDR1 DFQATT, CDR2 SNEGSKA (reference sequence).

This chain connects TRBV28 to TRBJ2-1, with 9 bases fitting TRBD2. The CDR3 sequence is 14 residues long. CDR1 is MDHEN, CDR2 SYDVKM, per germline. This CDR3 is CAAKLAGVYNEQFF. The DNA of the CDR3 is TGTGCAGCTAAATTAGCGGGGGTCTACAATGAGCAGTTCTTC.